A single sample is the source of the 17 T cell receptor beta chains below, sequenced in a study of cytomegalovirus exposure and HLA in healthy donors. It was with 60 Vbeta and 13 Jbeta primers that the PCR ran. The data were produced by immunoSEQ multiplex PCR, yet TCRdb's version contains in-frame clones alone and is incomplete. The sample yields roughly 150,000 clones, 75% to 80% seen once. Sequencing was done on a sample of PBMCs. Receptor source: a male donor in good health and CMV-seronegative.

This chain uses TRBV10-3 with TRBJ2-5, with 7 bases aligning to TRBD1. Germline trimming cut 6 bases from V and 4 bases from J; bases unmatched to any gene: 5. This CDR3 has 13 amino acids. Germline CDR1 is ENHRY and CDR2 is SYGVKD. The CDR3 sequence is CAISPTGRETQYF. CDR3 bases: TGTGCCATCAGCCCGACAGGGAGAGAGACCCAGTACTTC.

This clone came up a few times. The genes are TRBV25-1 and TRBJ2-3; TRBD2 is a possible D gene (6 bases). Per germline, CDR1 MGHDK and CDR2 SYGVNS. V was clipped by 3 bases and J by 4 bases, with 11 bases between them. The length of the CDR3 is 14 residues. The CDR3 sequence is CASSDPTGADTQYF. CDR3 DNA sequence: TGTGCCAGCAGTGACCCGACGGGGGCAGATACGCAGTATTTT.

The chain recombines TRBV7-6 with TRBJ1-4; possible D gene TRBD1, 6 bases. V was cut by 5 bases and J by 7 bases, with 26 bases left in between. The CDR3 contains 18 residues. CDR1 is SGHVS, CDR2 FNYEAQ, per germline. CDR3 nucleotides: TGTGCCAGCAGCCAGAGGGCCTCAGGGGCAGGGATGTTTGAAAAACTGTTTTTT. Translating gives CASSQRASGAGMFEKLFF.

This chain connects TRBV9 to TRBJ2-5; 11 bases align to TRBD1. The V gene end was trimmed by 4 bases and the J gene end by 5 bases; junction bases not matched to a gene: 10. CDR3 length equals 16 residues. Germline values: CDR1 SGDLS, CDR2 YYNGEE. The CDR3 DNA reads TGTGCCAGCAGCCCCGGGGGACAGGGGGTCTCGGAGACCCAGTACTTC. The encoded protein is CASSPGGQGVSETQYF.

The rearrangement joins TRBV9 to TRBJ2-7, with D tentatively TRBD1 (5 bases). The CDR3 sequence is 15 residues long. Germline CDR1 is SGDLS and CDR2 is YYNGEE. The V end was cut by 0 bases, the J end by 0 bases, with 10 bases between. The CDR3: CASSVDMGLSYEQYF. CDR3 coding DNA: TGTGCCAGCAGCGTAGATATGGGGCTCTCCTACGAGCAGTACTTC.

The V call is TRBV5-5, the J call TRBJ1-1; D unresolved. The CDR3 is 12 residues long. Between the trimmed V and J ends, which lost 3 bases and 2 bases, there was a span of 5 bases. Germline V gene sequence: CDR1 SGHKS, CDR2 YYEKEE (reference sequence). The CDR3 spells CASSSGNTEAFF. The CDR3 bases are TGTGCCAGCAGCTCCGGTAACACTGAAGCTTTCTTT.

The rearrangement joins TRBV10-1 to TRBJ1-4; D is possibly TRBD1 (6 bases). The CDR3 has 15 residues. CDR1 is WNHNN and CDR2 is SYGVQD in the germline V gene (reference sequence). V was trimmed by 8 bases and J by 2 bases, leaving 15 bases between them. In DNA form, the CDR3 reads TGCGCCAGCGATACACAGGGTGTCACTAATGAAAAACTGTTTTTT. Translation gives CASDTQGVTNEKLFF.

This clone appeared a single time. The chain couples TRBV21-1 to TRBJ2-1; no DNA check was done on the table's D call, TRBD2. TRBV21-1 is deemed a pseudogene. The CDR3 has 17 residues. The CDR3 nucleotides read TGTGCCAGCAGCAAAGGGATAGCGGGCCCCCCCTACAATGAGCAGTTCTTC. Translated, it gives CASSKGIAGPPYNEQFF.

This clone was observed a handful of times. This chain joins TRBV15 and TRBJ2-6; weak D call: TRBD1 (6 bases). V lost 7 bases and J lost 2, with 12 bases in between. The germline V gene encodes CDR1 LNHNV and CDR2 YYDKDF (reference sequence). The CDR3 runs 15 residues. In nucleotides, the CDR3 is TGTGCCACCAACCAAGGGGGAACTGGGGCCAACGTCCTGACTTTC. It encodes CATNQGGTGANVLTF.

The V and J genes are TRBV6-5 and TRBJ2-4, with 7 positions matching TRBD1. Germline V gene lookup returns CDR1 MNHEY and CDR2 SVGAGI. The CDR3 is made up of 14 amino acids. V lost 4 bases to trimming and J lost 6 bases; unmatched junction nucleotides: 6. The chain's CDR3 is CASSSTGDGNIQYF. The CDR3 nucleotides are TGTGCCAGCAGTTCTACAGGGGACGGAAACATTCAGTACTTC.

V usage is TRBV15 and J usage is TRBJ1-4; D remains unclear. Germline V gives CDR1 LNHNV, CDR2 YYDKDF (reference sequence). The CDR3 extends over 14 amino acids. Trimming left V 4 bases short and J 8 bases short, with 14 bases between. This CDR3 reads CATSIGPFEEKLFF. Here the CDR3 DNA reads TGTGCCACCAGCATCGGTCCCTTCGAAGAAAAACTGTTTTTT.

A remark on this clone: The same CDR3 is also encoded by other DNA sequences in this sample. This chain connects TRBV5-1 to TRBJ1-1; 8 bases are shared with TRBD1. The CDR3 runs to 13 residues. Germline V gene lookup returns CDR1 SGHRS and CDR2 YFSETQ. Germline trimming cut 4 bases from V and 5 bases from J; bases unmatched to any gene: 4. The CDR3 region is CASSARTGTEAFF. Written as DNA, the CDR3 is TGCGCCAGCAGCGCCAGGACAGGGACTGAAGCTTTCTTT.

The CDR3 DNA sequence: TGTGCCAGCAGCTTAGGCCGGGGTCTGAAGCGGGGGACCCAGTACTTC. Translating it yields CASSLGRGLKRGTQYF. This rearrangement joins TRBV13 to TRBJ2-5; TRBD2 aligns across 7 bases. CDR1 is PRHDT, CDR2 FYEKMQ, per germline (reference sequence). V lost 0 bases to trimming and J lost 7 bases; unmatched junction nucleotides: 11. The CDR3 loop spans 16 amino acids.

The chain is built from TRBV27 and TRBJ2-6; TRBD1 might be the D (6 bases). The CDR3 totals 16 residues. V dropped 6 bases and J dropped 2 bases, with 14 bases sitting between them. Per germline, CDR1 MNHEY and CDR2 SMNVEV (reference sequence). CDR3 coding DNA: TGTGCCAGCAGCTTTACCAGGGGTACTGGGGCCAACGTCCTGACTTTC. Its translation is CASSFTRGTGANVLTF.

V and J are TRBV4-1 and TRBJ1-1, with D perhaps matching TRBD1 (5 bases). The V and J ends lost 1 base and 11 bases respectively, with 14 bases between them. The CDR3 loop spans 13 amino acids. Per germline, CDR1 MGHRA and CDR2 YSYEKL. The CDR3 bases are TGCGCCAGCAGCCAAGGCGGGGCAGGTGGTGCTTTCTTT. Encoded protein: CASSQGGAGGAFF.

This rearrangement joins TRBV30 to TRBJ2-2; maybe TRBD1 (5 bases). V was clipped by 2 bases and J by 5 bases, with 12 bases between them. Germline V CDR1 and CDR2: GTSNPN, SVGIG (reference sequence). There are 14 residues in the CDR3. The CDR3 sequence is CAWSKGLGTGELFF. The CDR3, as DNA: TGTGCCTGGAGTAAGGGGTTAGGGACCGGGGAGCTGTTTTTT.

This sequence joins TRBV18 and TRBJ1-1; 7 bases fit TRBD1. V gave up 4 bases and J gave up 1 base; unmatched junction bases: 6. The CDR3 is 15 amino acids. Germline lookup yields CDR1 KGHSH and CDR2 LQKENI. CDR3 DNA: TGTGCCAGCTCACGGGGCAGGGGGGAGAACACTGAAGCTTTCTTT. This sequence encodes CASSRGRGENTEAFF.